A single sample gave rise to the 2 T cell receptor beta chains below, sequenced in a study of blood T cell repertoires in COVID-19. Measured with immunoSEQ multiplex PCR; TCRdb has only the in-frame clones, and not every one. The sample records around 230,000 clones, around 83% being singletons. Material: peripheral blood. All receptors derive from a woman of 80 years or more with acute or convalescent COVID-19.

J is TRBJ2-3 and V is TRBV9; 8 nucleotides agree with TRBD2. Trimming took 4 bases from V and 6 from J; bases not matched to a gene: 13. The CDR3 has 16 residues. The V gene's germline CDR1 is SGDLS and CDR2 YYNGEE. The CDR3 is CASSRGGTPDRDTQYF. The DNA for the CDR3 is TGTGCCAGCAGCCGGGGGGGGACACCAGACAGGGATACGCAGTATTTT. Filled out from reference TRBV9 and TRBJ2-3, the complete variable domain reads DSGVTQTPKHLITATGQRVTLRCSPRSGDLSVYWYQQSLDQGLQFLIQYYNGEERAKGNILERFSAQQFPDLHSELNLSSLELGDSALYFCASSRGGTPDRDTQYFGPGTRLTVL.

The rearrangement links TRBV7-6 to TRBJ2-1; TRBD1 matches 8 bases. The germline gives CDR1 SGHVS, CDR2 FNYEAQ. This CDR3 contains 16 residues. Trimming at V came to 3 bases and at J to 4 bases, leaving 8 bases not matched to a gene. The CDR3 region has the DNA TGTGCCAGCAGCTTTCGCAGGGGGCTTTCTTACAATGAGCAGTTCTTC. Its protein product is CASSFRRGLSYNEQFF.